What follows describes a single T cell receptor (beta chain). This entry comes from a study of T-cell reconstitution after alpha-beta-depleted transplantation in children. The CDR3 has 13 residues. V lost 6 bases and J lost 9, with 15 bases in between. Germline V gives CDR1 SEHNR, CDR2 FQNEAQ (reference sequence). Preparation of the TCRbeta library used unique molecular identifiers. TCRdb itself ran the PCR reads through MiXCR, one entry per CDR3 protein. Of about 540,000 distinct CDR3 sequences in the sample, approximately 20% were seen once. J is TRBJ2-1 and V is TRBV7-9; D is uncertain. This TCR derives from a human donor who donated a stem cell graft to a child with acute lymphoblastic leukemia. The sequences come from PBMCs from the stem cell graft donor, collected from the stem cell graft. CDR3 protein: CASRPTAPGEQFF. CDR3 bases: TGTGCCAGCAGGCCCACGGCGCCAGGTGAGCAGTTCTTC.